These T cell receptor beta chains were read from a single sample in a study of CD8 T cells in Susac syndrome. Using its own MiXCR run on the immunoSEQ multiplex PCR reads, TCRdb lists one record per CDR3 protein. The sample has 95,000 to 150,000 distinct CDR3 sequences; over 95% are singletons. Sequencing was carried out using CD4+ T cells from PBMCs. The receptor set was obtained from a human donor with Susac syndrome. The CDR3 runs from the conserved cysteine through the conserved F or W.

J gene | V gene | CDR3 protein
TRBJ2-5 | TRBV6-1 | CASSEAMETQYF
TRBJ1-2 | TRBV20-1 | CSAQPQGSVRGYTF
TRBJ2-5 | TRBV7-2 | CASSPLARAQYF
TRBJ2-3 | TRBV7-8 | CATAGAGGLVADTQYF
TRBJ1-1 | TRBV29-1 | CSAWTGTEAFF
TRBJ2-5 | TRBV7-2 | CASSFGQGTPQYF
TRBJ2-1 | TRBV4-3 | CASSQMDRGVSNEQFF
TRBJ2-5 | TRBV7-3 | CASSLTPSGETQYF
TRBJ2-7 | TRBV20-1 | CSARDLRGGSYEQYF
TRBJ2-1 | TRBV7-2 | CASSFQVGEQFF
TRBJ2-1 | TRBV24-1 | CATTGTTTSNEQFF
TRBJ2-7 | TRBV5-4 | CASSLTSLATGEQYF
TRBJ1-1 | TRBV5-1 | CASSPNGDRNTEAFF
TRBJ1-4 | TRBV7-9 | CASSLRLATNEKLFF
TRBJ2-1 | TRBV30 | CAWKGASGSFYNEQFF
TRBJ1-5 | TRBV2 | CASSEQGGGQPQHF
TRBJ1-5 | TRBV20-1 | CSAFEWGDRQPQHF
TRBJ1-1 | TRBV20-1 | CSARDPRLMNTEAFF
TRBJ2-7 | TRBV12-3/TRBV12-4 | CASSLGHRDEQYF
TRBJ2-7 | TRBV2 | CDSAGQGGYEQYF
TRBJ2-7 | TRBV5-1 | CASSLSGPQTSEAEQYF
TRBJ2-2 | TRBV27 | CASSLLPNTGELFF
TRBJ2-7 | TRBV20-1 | CSAALGAGVSEQYF
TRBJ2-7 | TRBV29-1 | CSVGQGLPPFYEQYF
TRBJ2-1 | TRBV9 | CASSGTSGSNEQFF
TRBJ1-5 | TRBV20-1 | CSAKLPTGRQPQHF
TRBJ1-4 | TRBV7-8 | CASSLGYRGAFREKLFF
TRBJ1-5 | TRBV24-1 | CATNSRQGSNQPQHF
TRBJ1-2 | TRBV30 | CAWSLGYGYTF
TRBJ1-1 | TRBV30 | CAWSRTGGAFF
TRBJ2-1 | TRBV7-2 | CASRNSRGAGKQFF
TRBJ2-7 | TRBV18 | CASSSGLSIYEQYF
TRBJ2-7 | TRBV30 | CAWSVGRGLNYEQYF
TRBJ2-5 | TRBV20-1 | CSALGQGETQYF
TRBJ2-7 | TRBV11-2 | CASSTDSLYF
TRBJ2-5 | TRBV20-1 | CSAHRGLAGGHQETQYF
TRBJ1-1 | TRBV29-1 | CSVEGVRATEAFF